There are a few counts of the clone carrying this T cell receptor (beta chain). Antigen specificity is unknown. Each TCR beta cDNA library carried unique molecular identifiers. A single record per CDR3 protein comes from TCRdb applying MiXCR to the PCR reads. This sample carries approximately 630,000 distinct CDR3 sequences, 55% to 70% of them seen once, and the ten largest clones take 11%. This CDR3 has 17 amino acids. Deletions cut 0 bases from V and 2 bases from J, with 14 bases between. Germline-derived CDR1 and CDR2 are ENHRY and SYGVKD. This sample is drawn from a study of post-analysis software for immune sequencing data. For the study at large: The patients showed relapsing-remitting, secondary progressive and progressive-relapsing multiple sclerosis courses. Whole-study results and caveats: In patients, about 5 TRBV segments were more frequent than in controls, with TRBV5-6, TRBV5-1 and TRBV20-1 among them.

The specimen was blood. This TCR derives from a girl aged 2-10 years with multiple sclerosis. The chain is built from TRBV10-3 and TRBJ1-5; a possible D gene is TRBD1 (6 bases). CDR3 sequence reads: CAISESISRGGNQPQHF. CDR3 nucleotides: TGTGCCATCAGTGAGTCGATCAGCAGGGGAGGCAATCAGCCCCAGCATTTT.